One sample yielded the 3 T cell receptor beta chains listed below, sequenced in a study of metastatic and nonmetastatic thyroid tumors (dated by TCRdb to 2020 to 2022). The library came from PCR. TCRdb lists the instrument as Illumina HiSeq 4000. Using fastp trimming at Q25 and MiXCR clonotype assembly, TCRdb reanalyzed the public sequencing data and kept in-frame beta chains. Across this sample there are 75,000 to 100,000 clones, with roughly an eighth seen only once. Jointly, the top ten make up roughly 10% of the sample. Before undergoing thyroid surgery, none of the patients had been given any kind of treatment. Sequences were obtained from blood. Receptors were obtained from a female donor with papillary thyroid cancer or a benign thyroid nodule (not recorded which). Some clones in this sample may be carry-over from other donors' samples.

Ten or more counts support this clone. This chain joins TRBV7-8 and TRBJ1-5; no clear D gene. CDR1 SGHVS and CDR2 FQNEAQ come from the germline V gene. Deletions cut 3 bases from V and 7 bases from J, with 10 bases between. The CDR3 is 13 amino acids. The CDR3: CASSFGLGQPQHF. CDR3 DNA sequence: TGTGCCAGCAGCTTTGGGTTAGGACAGCCCCAGCATTTT.

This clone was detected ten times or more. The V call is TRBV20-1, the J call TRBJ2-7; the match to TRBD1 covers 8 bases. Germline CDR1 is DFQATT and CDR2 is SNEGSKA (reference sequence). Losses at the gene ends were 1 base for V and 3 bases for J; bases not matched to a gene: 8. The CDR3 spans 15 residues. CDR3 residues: CSARAQTGGNYEQYF. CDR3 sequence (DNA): TGCAGTGCTAGAGCCCAAACAGGGGGAAACTACGAGCAGTACTTC.

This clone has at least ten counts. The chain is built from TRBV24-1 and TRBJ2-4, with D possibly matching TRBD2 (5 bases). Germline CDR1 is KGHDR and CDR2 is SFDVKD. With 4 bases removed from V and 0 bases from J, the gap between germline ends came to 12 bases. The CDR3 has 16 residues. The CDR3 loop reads CATSDPTAGAKNIQYF. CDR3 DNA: TGTGCCACCAGTGACCCCACCGCGGGAGCCAAAAACATTCAGTACTTC.